Sequencing of this T cell receptor beta chain was carried out in a study of T cell repertoires in cytomegalovirus infection. Study-wide points: Adding up the frequency of public TCR beta families identified people who carried CMV plus the relevant HLA.

In the case of this clonotype: The antigen remains undetermined.

TCRdb recomputed calls from the reads with MiXCR, one row per CDR3 protein. The table lists approximately 140,000 distinct CDR3 sequences, roughly 6% of them singletons, with roughly 18% in the top ten. This CDR3 is 14 amino acids long. CDR1 and CDR2 (germline): DFQATT, SNEGSKA (reference sequence). The V segment lost 6 bases and the J segment 6 bases; nucleotides outside the gene matches: 10. The clonotype was recovered from a human donor in good health (CMV status not recorded). Some clones in this sample may be carry-over from other donors' samples. This chain connects TRBV20-1 to TRBJ1-4; 7 bases align to TRBD1. Material for sequencing was PBMCs. The CDR3 coding sequence is TGCAGTGCCTCTCAGGGGGATCAGGATGAAAAACTGTTTTTT. Its protein product is CSASQGDQDEKLFF.